These 29 T cell receptor beta chains share one sample of origin, sequenced in a study of CD8 T cells in ankylosing spondylitis. TCRdb used MiXCR to reprocess the 5' RACE reads, holding one entry per CDR3 protein. The sample lists 100,000 to 150,000 distinct CDR3 sequences, approximately 17% occurring once. For these receptors, no antigen is known. Study-wide findings and caveats: It appeared that ankylosing spondylitis blood was characterized by a TCR beta motif of several highly homologous variants.

Input material: blood, either unsorted or a sorted T cell fraction (not recorded which). These receptors all stem from a male donor with ankylosing spondylitis.

This clonotype was seen more than once but under ten times. This chain connects TRBV2 to TRBJ2-7; 9 positions agree with TRBD1. The germline V gene has CDR1 SNHLY and CDR2 FYNNEI. The CDR3 consists of 13 residues. V shed 11 bases, J shed 6 bases, and the junction held 11 bases outside the gene matches. The CDR3 sequence: CASPGQGFGEQYF. The CDR3 DNA is TGTGCCTCCCCGGGACAGGGTTTTGGCGAGCAGTACTTC.

This clonotype occurred a few times. The chain employs TRBV28 and TRBJ2-4, with TRBD1 matching 7 bases. Germline-derived CDR1 and CDR2 are MDHEN and SYDVKM. V lost 4 bases and J lost 1; bases outside the gene matches: 7. The CDR3 has 16 amino acids. DNA for the CDR3: TGTGCCAGCAGTTCGAGGGGGCTTACGGCCAAAAACATTCAGTACTTC. Amino acid sequence: CASSSRGLTAKNIQYF.

Regarding this clonotype: Its ends do not fully match the called genes, so a read error is possible. V gene TRBV7-9 combines with J gene TRBJ1-1; the D gene is possibly TRBD1 (6 bases). This CDR3 contains 15 residues. Germline loops: CDR1 SEHNR, CDR2 FQNEAQ (reference sequence). CDR3: CASSLARTGNSEAFF. The CDR3 DNA follows: TGTGCCAGCAGCTTAGCAAGAACAGGGAACTCTGAAGCTTTCTTT. Drawing the rest from reference TRBV7-9 and TRBJ1-1, the complete variable domain is DTGVSQNPRHKITKRGQNVTFRCDPISEHNRLYWYRQTLGQGPEFLTYFQNEAQLEKSRLLSDRFSAERPKGSFSTLEIQRTEQGDSAMYLCASSLARTGNSEAFFGQGTRLTVV.

The rearrangement uses TRBV4-3 and TRBJ2-1; 10 nucleotides line up with TRBD2. The V gene end was trimmed by 4 bases and the J gene end by 2 bases; junction bases not matched to a gene: 5. This CDR3 is 16 amino acids long. Germline CDR1 and CDR2: LGHNA and YSLEER. The chain's CDR3 is CASSPEREGPYNEQFF. CDR3 coding DNA: TGCGCCAGCAGCCCGGAGCGGGAGGGACCCTACAATGAGCAGTTCTTC.

In this sample, this clonotype turned up a few times. The CDR3 loop reads CASSQGLAGGPLTGELFF. The CDR3 DNA reads as TGTGCCAGCAGCCAAGGGCTAGCGGGGGGCCCCCTCACCGGGGAGCTGTTTTTT. The chain has TRBV4-2 and TRBJ2-2, with 11 bases that match TRBD2. The CDR3 spans 18 residues. Germline CDR1 LGHNA, CDR2 YNFKEQ. The V gene end was trimmed by 1 base and the J gene end by 4 bases; junction bases not matched to a gene: 8.

There are many counts of this clonotype. The chain has TRBV29-1 and TRBJ2-4; TRBD1 is a possible D gene (5 bases). CDR1 is SQVTM, CDR2 ANQGSEA, per germline. Trimming cost V 3 bases and J 8 bases, with 8 bases left between them. CDR3 length: 11 amino acids. The CDR3: CSVDRADIQYF. The CDR3 DNA reads TGCAGCGTTGACAGGGCTGACATTCAGTACTTC.

This clonotype was recorded a few times. The V and J genes are TRBV28 and TRBJ2-7; 14 nucleotides agree with TRBD2. Germline V gene sequence: CDR1 MDHEN, CDR2 SYDVKM. This CDR3 is built from 18 residues. Losses at the gene ends were 6 bases for V and 6 bases for J; bases not matched to a gene: 16. The DNA of the CDR3 is TGTGCCAGCAGACAGACTAGCGGGAGGGCCGTTCTCCAGGGCGAGCAGTACTTC. Translating gives CASRQTSGRAVLQGEQYF. The full variable domain, in which reference TRBV28 and TRBJ2-7 provide the parts outside the CDR3, is DVKVTQSSRYLVKRTGEKVFLECVQDMDHENMFWYRQDPGLGLRLIYFSYDVKMKEKGDIPEGYSVSREKKERFSLILESASTNQTSMYLCASRQTSGRAVLQGEQYFGPGTRLTVT.

The genes are TRBV25-1 and TRBJ1-1; D call uncertain. The CDR3 has 14 residues. Deletions cut 0 bases from V and 11 bases from J, with 16 bases between. CDR1 and CDR2 from the germline V gene are MGHDK and SYGVNS. The CDR3 DNA is TGTGCCAGCAGTGAATATACAGATCCCGCCTTGGCTTTCTTT. The encoded protein is CASSEYTDPALAFF.

The rearrangement links TRBV28 to TRBJ1-5; possible D gene TRBD1, 5 bases. The CDR3 contains 14 residues. The V gene's germline CDR1 is MDHEN and CDR2 SYDVKM. Trimming took 4 bases from V and 5 from J, leaving 12 bases between them. This CDR3 reads CASSYRGTDQPQHF. The DNA of the CDR3 is TGTGCCAGCAGTTACCGCGGGACCGATCAGCCCCAGCATTTT.

This clonotype was seen a few times. The chain carries TRBV7-8 and TRBJ2-5; TRBD2 might be the D (8 bases). V lost 6 bases and J lost 5, with 16 bases in between. The length of the CDR3 is 14 residues. Germline lookup yields CDR1 SGHVS and CDR2 FQNEAQ. CDR3 coding DNA: TGTGCCAGCAGTCCAGGGGGACTAGGGGAGACCCAGTACTTC. Encoded protein: CASSPGGLGETQYF.

V is TRBV28 and J is TRBJ2-2; D is undetermined. CDR1 is MDHEN and CDR2 is SYDVKM in the germline V gene. The CDR3 length is 14 residues. V lost 5 bases and J lost 5, with 12 bases in between. The CDR3: CASSHGPSTGELFF. CDR3 DNA: TGTGCCAGCAGTCACGGGCCGAGTACCGGGGAGCTGTTTTTT.

This chain uses TRBV6-5 with TRBJ2-7, with 7 bases identical to TRBD2. Germline-derived CDR1 and CDR2 are MNHEY and SVGAGI. J was trimmed by 0 bases and V by 4 bases; bases with no gene match: 3. The CDR3 has 14 residues. The CDR3 region is CASSFAGDSYEQYF. The CDR3 DNA is TGTGCCAGCAGTTTTGCGGGGGACTCCTACGAGCAGTACTTC.

This clonotype appeared a few times. CDR3 amino acids: CASSKGENTEAFF. For the CDR3, the DNA is TGTGCCAGCAGTAAAGGGGAGAACACTGAAGCTTTCTTT. This rearrangement joins TRBV27 to TRBJ1-1; D might be TRBD1 (5 bases). Germline-derived CDR1 and CDR2 are MNHEY and SMNVEV (reference sequence). This CDR3 spans 13 amino acids. The ends were cut back, 5 bases at V and 1 base at J, with 8 bases in the middle.

This clonotype has a handful of counts. The chain employs TRBV6-5 and TRBJ1-1; D gene ambiguous. V gave up 2 bases and J gave up 1 base, with 11 bases separating them. The germline V gene encodes CDR1 MNHEY and CDR2 SVGAGI. The CDR3 is 15 amino acids. The CDR3 bases are TGTGCCAGCAGTTACAATACGGCAGGGAACACTGAAGCTTTCTTT. The encoded protein is CASSYNTAGNTEAFF.

This chain connects TRBV2 to TRBJ2-1; the match to TRBD2 covers 9 bases. The CDR3 has 18 residues. The V segment lost 0 bases and the J segment 2 bases; nucleotides outside the gene matches: 8. CDR1 is SNHLY and CDR2 is FYNNEI in the germline V gene. The DNA of the CDR3 is TGTGCCAGCAGTGAAGCGTTAGCGGGAGTGTCAACCTACAATGAGCAGTTCTTC. The encoded protein is CASSEALAGVSTYNEQFF. The full variable domain, in which reference TRBV2 and TRBJ2-1 provide the parts outside the CDR3, is EPEVTQTPSHQVTQMGQEVILRCVPISNHLYFYWYRQILGQKVEFLVSFYNNEISEKSEIFDDQFSVERPDGSNFTLKIRSTKLEDSAMYFCASSEALAGVSTYNEQFFGPGTRLTVL.

This chain joins TRBV27 and TRBJ2-1; tentative D call: TRBD2 (5 bases). Between the trimmed V and J ends, which lost 6 bases and 3 bases, there was a span of 12 bases. This CDR3 has 14 residues. CDR1 and CDR2 (germline): MNHEY, SMNVEV (reference sequence). As DNA, the CDR3 is TGTGCCAGCAGCCCCGGGGTTGGCTACAATGAGCAGTTCTTC. Amino acids: CASSPGVGYNEQFF.

This clonotype has more than one count but fewer than ten. This chain uses TRBV5-6 with TRBJ2-3, with TRBD2 matching 7 bases. J was trimmed by 5 bases and V by 4 bases; bases with no gene match: 10. In germline, CDR1 is SGHDT, CDR2 YYEEEE. The CDR3 runs to 15 residues. The CDR3 spells CASSPPTSAEDTQYF. CDR3 nucleotide sequence: TGTGCCAGCAGCCCCCCCACTAGCGCGGAAGATACGCAGTATTTT.

The chain has TRBV27 and TRBJ2-3, with 10 nucleotides matching TRBD2. The trim removed 1 base at V and 6 bases at J, leaving 4 bases unmatched. The CDR3 loop spans 15 amino acids. The V gene's germline CDR1 is MNHEY and CDR2 SMNVEV (reference sequence). The CDR3 DNA reads TGTGCCAGCAGTTTATGGGCTAGCGGGAGTGATACGCAGTATTTT. Protein sequence: CASSLWASGSDTQYF.

The gene calls are TRBV7-2 and TRBJ2-1, with D possibly called TRBD1 or TRBD2 (5 bases each). V lost 4 bases and J lost 10, with 23 bases in between. Germline-derived CDR1 and CDR2 are SGHTA and FQGNSA. The CDR3 sequence is 16 residues long. DNA of the CDR3: TGTGCCAGCAGCTCTTCTAGGGTGTTGGGGACCCAAGAGCAGTTCTTC. Its translation: CASSSSRVLGTQEQFF.

This clonotype came up many times. The chain joins TRBV14 to TRBJ2-3; D ambiguous. Germline assignment: CDR1 SGHDN and CDR2 FVKESK. V was trimmed by 1 base and J by 2 bases, leaving 7 bases between them. The CDR3 is made up of 14 amino acids. CDR3 DNA: TGTGCCAGCAGCCAAGGACAAACCACAGATACGCAGTATTTT. Its protein product is CASSQGQTTDTQYF.

V gene TRBV27 combines with J gene TRBJ2-1, with 11 nucleotides matching TRBD2. V gave up 6 bases and J gave up 5 bases; unmatched junction bases: 6. The CDR3 totals 15 residues. CDR1 MNHEY and CDR2 SMNVEV come from the germline V gene (reference sequence). The CDR3 bases are TGTGCCAGCAGCTTACTAGCGGGAGAGAACAATGAGCAGTTCTTC. This codes for CASSLLAGENNEQFF.

The table lists this clonotype with a few counts. The chain joins TRBV20-1 to TRBJ2-3; 7 positions agree with TRBD2. This CDR3 is built from 14 residues. The germline CDR1 and CDR2 sequences are DFQATT and SNEGSKA (reference sequence). CDR3 in DNA: TGCGCTCAAGCGGGGCGGGAGTCGCCAGATACGCAGTATTTT. This encodes CAQAGRESPDTQYF.

With regard to this clonotype: Germline and junction disagree at one end, which may indicate a read error. The V gene is TRBV7-7, the J gene TRBJ1-1; D gene uncertain. The V gene's germline CDR1 is SSHAT and CDR2 FNYEAQ (reference sequence). This CDR3 has 13 amino acids. Here the CDR3 reads CASSPNVNTEAFF. In DNA form, the CDR3 reads TGTGCTAGCAGCCCTAACGTTAACACTGAAGCTTTCTTT.

This clonotype was picked up a small number of times. J is TRBJ2-1 and V is TRBV20-1, with D possibly called TRBD1 or TRBD2 (6 bases each). The germline CDR1 and CDR2 sequences are DFQATT and SNEGSKA (reference sequence). The CDR3 has 15 residues. V was trimmed by 0 bases and J by 1 base, leaving 10 bases between them. The CDR3 is CSAREEGGSYNEQFF. The CDR3 region has the DNA TGCAGTGCTAGAGAGGAGGGGGGTTCCTACAATGAGCAGTTCTTC.

This chain joins TRBV6-1 and TRBJ2-3, with 8 bases matching TRBD1. Germline V gene lookup returns CDR1 MNHNS and CDR2 SASEGT. The CDR3 runs 14 residues. J gave up 5 bases and V 6 bases, and 7 bases lay outside the gene matches. The CDR3 sequence: CASRRTGSGDTQYF. CDR3 DNA sequence: TGTGCCAGCAGACGGACAGGGTCCGGAGATACGCAGTATTTT.

Only a few counts were recorded for this clonotype. CDR3 DNA: TGTGCCAGCAGCGGGGGCGGAGCCTACAATGAGCAGTTCTTC. This translates into CASSGGGAYNEQFF. V usage is TRBV4-2 and J usage is TRBJ2-1, with D possibly TRBD1 on 6 matching bases. This CDR3 has 14 residues. With 5 bases removed from V and 2 bases from J, the gap between germline ends came to 10 bases. Germline V gene sequence: CDR1 LGHNA, CDR2 YNFKEQ.

This clonotype was found a few times. The chain uses TRBV7-9 and TRBJ2-7, with D possibly being TRBD1 or TRBD2 (5 bases each). From germline, CDR1 is SEHNR and CDR2 FQNEAQ (reference sequence). V was cut by 0 bases and J by 5 bases, with 11 bases left in between. This CDR3 has 14 residues. The CDR3 protein is CASSLADLGDEQYF. DNA for the CDR3: TGTGCCAGCAGCTTAGCCGACCTGGGGGACGAGCAGTACTTC.

This clonotype was recorded only once. J is TRBJ2-3 and V is TRBV28, with a possible D match to TRBD1 (5 bases). From germline, CDR1 is MDHEN and CDR2 SYDVKM. The CDR3 sequence is 16 residues long. V lost 2 bases and J 0 bases, leaving 12 bases between the germline ends. Here the CDR3 DNA reads TGTGCCAGCAGTTTAGGGGCAGCAGCTAGCACAGATACGCAGTATTTT. This codes for CASSLGAAASTDTQYF.

V is TRBV13 and J is TRBJ1-1; D is uncertain. The CDR3 is made up of 14 amino acids. V was pared by 4 bases and J by 1 base, with 10 bases between. CDR1 is PRHDT and CDR2 is FYEKMQ in the germline V gene (reference sequence). CDR3 sequence: CASSSGPGNTEAFF. CDR3 DNA: TGTGCCAGCAGCTCAGGACCAGGGAACACTGAAGCTTTCTTT.